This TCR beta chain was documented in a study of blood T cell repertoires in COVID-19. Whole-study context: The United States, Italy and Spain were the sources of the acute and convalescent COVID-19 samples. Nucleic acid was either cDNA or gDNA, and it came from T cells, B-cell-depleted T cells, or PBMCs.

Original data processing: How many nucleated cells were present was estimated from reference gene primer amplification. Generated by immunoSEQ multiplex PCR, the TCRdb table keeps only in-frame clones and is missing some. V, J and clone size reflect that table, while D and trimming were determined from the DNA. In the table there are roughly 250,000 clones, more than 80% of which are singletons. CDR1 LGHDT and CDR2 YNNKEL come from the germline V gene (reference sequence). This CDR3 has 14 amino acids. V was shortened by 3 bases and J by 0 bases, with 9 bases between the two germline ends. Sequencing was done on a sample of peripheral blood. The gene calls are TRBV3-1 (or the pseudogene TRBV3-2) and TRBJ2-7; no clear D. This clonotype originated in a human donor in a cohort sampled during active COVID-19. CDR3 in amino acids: CASSQGRSSYEQYF. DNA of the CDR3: TGTGCCAGCAGCCAGGGCAGATCCTCCTACGAGCAGTACTTC.